These T cell receptor beta chains were read from a single sample in a study of T cell responses to AZD1222 COVID-19 vaccine. Data came from immunoSEQ multiplex PCR; TCRdb stores just in-frame clones and leaves some out. Of about 130,000 clones listed, about nine tenths are singletons. The sample consisted of peripheral blood, taken on day 0 of AZD1222 vaccination. Receptors originate from an adult in good health. Both conserved end residues are part of each CDR3. Each record gives: D gene, V gene, CDR3 protein. D genes are given only for firm matches.

NA	TRBV11-2	CASSLDPGSPLHF
NA	TRBV7-2	CASSSRGGAGYGYTF
NA	TRBV6-5	CASSYSGPVDYGYTF
NA	TRBV19	CASSIDAGSGAQYF
NA	TRBV5-1	CASSLAADSGNTIYF
TRBD1	TRBV2	CASRPDGQGHQPQHF
NA	TRBV6-6	CATWVGETEAFF
TRBD2	TRBV4-1	CASSQGELAGGNTGELFF
TRBD1	TRBV2	CASNPSTGARNGYTF
NA	TRBV3-1/TRBV3-2	CASSQGGNTIYF
NA	TRBV29-1	CSVGEYGYTF
NA	TRBV5-1	CASSLSGANVLTF
TRBD1	TRBV7-9	CASSGRDRVPGELFF
NA	TRBV7-8	CASSLVLGPRNGYTF
TRBD1	TRBV7-9	CASSTRDRDYEQYF
NA	TRBV6-5	CASSYEGYTEAFF
NA	TRBV6-5	CASSYRPGAGNTIYF
TRBD2	TRBV19	CASSPPIGGAYNEQFF
NA	TRBV29-1	CSVVRQGTDNEQFF
TRBD1	TRBV7-6	CASSLALGQGAHYGYTF
NA	TRBV21-1	CASSPTTQKNEKLFF
NA	TRBV9	CASRPKGGFEAFF
NA	TRBV7-2	CASSYRGNQPQHF
NA	TRBV30	CAWTDLAGEDQETQYF
NA	TRBV24-1	CATSDKGETQYF
NA	TRBV19	CASRVTVKMNTEAFF
NA	TRBV5-1	CASSLLGVGSGCGYTF
NA	TRBV15	CATSRGEGYSYNEQFF
NA	TRBV12-3/TRBV12-4	CASSSSAGEQFF
NA	TRBV7-8	CASSLGTAGGYTF
NA	TRBV19	CASSSDRSSSYEQYF
NA	TRBV3-1/TRBV3-2	CASSQVLRAGNTIYF
NA	TRBV12-5	CASVSGNTIYF
NA	TRBV27	CASSLGVLSSYNSPLHF
TRBD1	TRBV5-4	CASSLDLTGLYGYTF
TRBD1	TRBV5-1	CASSPRGGQGSRETQYF
NA	TRBV4-1	CASSQGAENYGYTF
NA	TRBV28	CASSLWDGGGYQPQHF
NA	TRBV19	CASSSREVGEKLFF
NA	TRBV6-5	CASRGSVGANEKLFF
NA	TRBV7-9	CASSPRDRDEKLFF
NA	TRBV12-3/TRBV12-4	CASSLVRGIAFF
TRBD2	TRBV24-1	CATSPSGGHYEQYF
NA	TRBV25-1	CASSGEGDGHYGYTF
NA	TRBV6-2/TRBV6-3	CASSRSTDSYGYTF
NA	TRBV12-5	CASGPLREPYEQYF
NA	TRBV18	CASSTSTTSSYEQYF
NA	TRBV19	CASRIQTNTEAFF
NA	TRBV12-3/TRBV12-4	CASSLYRRNEQFF
NA	TRBV6-5	CASSHGVSNQPQHF
NA	TRBV10-1	CASSDREYTGELFF
NA	TRBV27	CASSFQKGISGNTIYF
NA	TRBV30	CACRDRSYEQYF
TRBD1	TRBV30	CAWGGQGNTEAFF
NA	TRBV29-1	CSVLRNTEAFF
NA	TRBV4-1	CASSLLDLSYNEQFF
NA	TRBV6-5	CASTAEQGTEAFF
NA	TRBV3-1/TRBV3-2	CASSQGGPKQYF
NA	TRBV4-1	CASSQGPSSGNTIYF
TRBD1	TRBV7-7	CASSITGGAYNEQFF